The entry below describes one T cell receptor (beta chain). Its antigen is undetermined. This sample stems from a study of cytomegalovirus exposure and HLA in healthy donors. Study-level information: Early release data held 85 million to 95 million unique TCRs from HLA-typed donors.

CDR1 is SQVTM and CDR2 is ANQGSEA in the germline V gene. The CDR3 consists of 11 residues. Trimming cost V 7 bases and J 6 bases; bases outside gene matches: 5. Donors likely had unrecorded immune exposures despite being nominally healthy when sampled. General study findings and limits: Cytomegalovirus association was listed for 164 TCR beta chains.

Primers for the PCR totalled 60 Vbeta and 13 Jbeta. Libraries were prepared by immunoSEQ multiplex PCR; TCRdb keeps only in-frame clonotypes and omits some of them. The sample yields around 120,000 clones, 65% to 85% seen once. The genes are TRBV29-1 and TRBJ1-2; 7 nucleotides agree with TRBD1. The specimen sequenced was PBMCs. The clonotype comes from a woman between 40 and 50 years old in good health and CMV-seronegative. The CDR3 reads CSGQGGHGYTF. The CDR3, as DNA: TGCAGCGGGCAGGGGGGCCATGGCTACACCTTC.